The 30 T cell receptor beta chains below were found in one sample sequenced in a study of molecular identifiers for immune sequencing clone quantification. TCRdb processed the PCR reads anew with MiXCR; each CDR3 protein has one entry. The profile covers under 85,000 distinct CDR3 sequences, with 15% to 20% appearing a single time and approximately 1.5% taken by the ten largest. The sequencing sample was made of naive CD8+ T cells from blood, with Jurkat cell RNA spiked in. The subset was: FACS-sorted CD8+CD4-CCR7+CD45RA+ naive T cells. The source is a human donor in good health. Some libraries in this study had Jurkat cell RNA spiked in.

This chain links TRBV29-1 with TRBJ2-2, with 8 positions matching TRBD1. Germline V gene data show CDR1 as SQVTM and CDR2 as ANQGSEA. The CDR3 has 15 amino acids. With V trimmed by 4 bases and J by 6 bases, 10 bases remained unmatched. The CDR3 nucleotides are TGCAGCGTTGTCCCCAGGGGGCTGGAGTCCGGGGAGCTGTTTTTT. Its translation is CSVVPRGLESGELFF.

Concerning this clonotype: The junction does not match germline at one end; this may be a read error. This chain's CDR3 is CASGQSPQNIQYF. In DNA form, the CDR3 reads TGTGCCAGCGGCCAGAGTCCCCAAAACATTCAGTACTTT. The chain couples TRBV27 to TRBJ2-4; D gene uncertain. The CDR3 totals 13 residues. CDR1 is MNHEY, CDR2 SMNVEV, per germline (reference sequence).

This clonotype was recorded many times. This chain uses TRBV4-1 with TRBJ2-3; D remains ambiguous. The CDR3 length is 14 residues. Deletions cut 2 bases from V and 0 bases from J, with 6 bases between. Germline values: CDR1 MGHRA, CDR2 YSYEKL. Here the CDR3 DNA reads TGCGCCAGCAGCCAATCCTCTAGCACAGATACGCAGTATTTT. Its protein is CASSQSSSTDTQYF.

This clonotype was detected a few times. This could be a read error, since a much larger clone is one nucleotide away. The rearrangement uses TRBV16 and TRBJ2-7; the D gene is possibly TRBD1 (5 bases). Germline CDR1 KGHSY, CDR2 FQNENV. V lost 8 bases, J lost 2 bases, and 16 bases lay in between. The CDR3 extends over 14 amino acids. CDR3 protein: CASGPNTGPYEQYF. The CDR3 nucleotides are TGTGCCAGCGGCCCAAACACAGGTCCCTACGAGCAGTACTTC.

This clonotype has at least ten counts. The chain's CDR3 is CATSAQRLDRYNEQFF. CDR3 coding DNA: TGTGCCACCAGTGCCCAGAGGCTAGACCGCTACAATGAGCAGTTCTTC. The chain couples TRBV24-1 to TRBJ2-1; D is unclear. Trimming removed 5 bases from V and 3 bases from J, with 16 bases in between. This CDR3 has 16 residues. CDR1 is KGHDR, CDR2 SFDVKD, per germline.

This clonotype was seen only a few times. This sequence may be a read error, since a much larger clone differs from it by one base. The chain uses TRBV4-2 and TRBJ2-2; 8 bases agree with TRBD1. Per germline, CDR1 LGHNA and CDR2 YNFKEQ. The CDR3 is 18 residues long. Here the CDR3 reads CASGHPLPQGAITGELFF. DNA of the CDR3: TGTGCCAGCGGCCACCCCCTGCCCCAGGGGGCCATCACCGGGGAGCTGTTTTTT.

A remark on this clonotype: A read error is possible here, since a much larger clone lies one base away. Written as DNA, the CDR3 is TGTGCCAGCAGCCTCTCCGGACAGGGCCTCGCCTACAATGAGCAGTTCTTC. Residues: CASSLSGQGLAYNEQFF. The chain couples TRBV11-2 to TRBJ2-1; 8 bases align to TRBD1. V was clipped by 5 bases and J by 2 bases; unmatched bases: 11. CDR1 and CDR2 (germline): SGHAT, FQNNGV. The length of the CDR3 is 17 residues.

In its sample, this clonotype was seen many times. This sequence joins TRBV30 and TRBJ2-6; D uncertain. Trimming stripped 7 bases from V and 1 base from J, with 8 bases between. The germline V gene has CDR1 GTSNPN and CDR2 SVGIG (reference sequence). This CDR3 is built from 13 residues. As DNA, the CDR3 is TGTGCCTTGTCGCCGTCTGGGGCCAACGTCCTGACTTTC. Residues: CALSPSGANVLTF.

As for this clonotype: This likely comes from a read error, as the CDR3 has no conserved phenylalanine or tryptophan at its end. The DNA is left out, because the CDR3 cannot be placed on it with certainty; the CDR3 is given as TCRdb lists it. The rearrangement links TRBV7-2 to TRBJ2-1; TRBD1 reflects the table's D call only, with no check against the DNA. The CDR3 region is 14 residues in length, termini included. Looked up from germline, CDR1 is SGHTA and CDR2 is FQGNSA. This CDR3 reads CASSLGAGRDEQLI.

V usage is TRBV20-1 and J usage is TRBJ2-1; D possibly corresponds to TRBD2 (5 bases). V gave up 1 base and J gave up 8 bases, with 15 bases separating them. The CDR3 is made up of 14 amino acids. Germline CDR1 is DFQATT and CDR2 is SNEGSKA (reference sequence). CDR3 in DNA: TGCAGTGCTAGAGCCCTCGGAGGTGGCGATGAGCAGTTCTTC. Translating it yields CSARALGGGDEQFF.

This clonotype was counted at least ten times. The CDR3 loop reads CASSEEFGVDWTDTQYF. The CDR3 nucleotides read TGTGCCAGCAGTGAAGAGTTTGGAGTAGATTGGACAGATACGCAGTATTTT. The chain joins TRBV2 to TRBJ2-3; D gene unclear. V shed 1 base and J shed 3 bases, with 17 bases lying between them. CDR1 and CDR2 (germline): SNHLY, FYNNEI. The CDR3 runs 17 residues.

Worth noting for this clonotype: Possible read error: a much larger clone is one base away. V gene TRBV4-1 combines with J gene TRBJ2-5; no reliable D call. The length of the CDR3 is 12 residues. Germline lookup yields CDR1 MGHRA and CDR2 YSYEKL. The CDR3 is CASGQVGETQYF. CDR3 sequence (DNA): TGCGCCAGCGGCCAAGTGGGAGAGACCCAGTACTTC.

This clonotype was picked up many times. The genes are TRBV3-1 and TRBJ1-1; perhaps TRBD1 as D (6 bases). Germline loops: CDR1 LGHDT, CDR2 YNNKEL (reference sequence). The V end lost 4 bases, the J end lost 0 bases, and 15 bases lay between the germline ends. The CDR3 extends over 16 amino acids. CDR3: CASSRPRGAMNTEAFF. The CDR3 DNA follows: TGTGCCAGCAGCCGCCCGAGGGGGGCCATGAACACTGAAGCTTTCTTT. The full variable domain, completed using reference TRBV3-1 and TRBJ1-1, is DTAVSQTPKYLVTQMGNDKSIKCEQNLGHDTMYWYKQDSKKFLKIMFSYNNKELIINETVPNRFSPKSPDKAHLNLHINSLELGDSAVYFCASSRPRGAMNTEAFFGQGTRLTVV.

This clonotype was found a few times. This chain joins TRBV28 and TRBJ2-7; 7 nucleotides match TRBD1. V was clipped by 3 bases and J by 5 bases; unmatched bases: 16. The CDR3 has 17 amino acids. The germline V gene encodes CDR1 MDHEN and CDR2 SYDVKM. CDR3 sequence reads: CASSFHRRLGQSDEQYF. As DNA, the CDR3 is TGTGCCAGCAGTTTTCACCGTCGGTTGGGACAGTCGGACGAGCAGTACTTC.

The chain has TRBV6-5 and TRBJ1-1, with D possibly TRBD1 on 6 matching bases. Germline V gene sequence: CDR1 MNHEY, CDR2 SVGAGI. V shed 0 bases and J shed 11 bases, with 19 bases lying between them. There are 15 residues in the CDR3. The CDR3 sequence: CASSYSYNRDHAAFF. The CDR3 DNA is TGTGCCAGCAGTTACTCCTACAACAGGGACCATGCGGCTTTCTTT.

On this clonotype: This may be a read error: a much more frequent sequence differs by one nucleotide. In DNA form, the CDR3 reads TGCGCCAGCAGCCACCGACAGGGACCGAGACTAGCGAACACCGGGGAGCTGTTTTTT. This codes for CASSHRQGPRLANTGELFF. The gene calls are TRBV4-1 and TRBJ2-2, with D possibly matching TRBD1 (7 bases). Germline assignment: CDR1 MGHRA and CDR2 YSYEKL. The CDR3 spans 19 residues. Trimming shortened V by 3 bases and J by 0 bases, and 20 bases separated the two germline ends.

There are many counts of this clonotype. The chain has TRBV28 and TRBJ2-3; D ambiguous. Trimming took off 6 bases at V and 4 bases at J, with 11 bases between the two ends. CDR1 and CDR2 from the germline V gene are MDHEN and SYDVKM. This CDR3 contains 13 residues. The CDR3 nucleotides read TGTGCCAGCAGCCGCCCCCATCCAGATACGCAGTATTTT. Its translation: CASSRPHPDTQYF.

This clonotype was counted many times. The chain combines TRBV2 with TRBJ2-5, with 8 bases that match TRBD1. The CDR3 has 15 residues. Germline V gene data show CDR1 as SNHLY and CDR2 as FYNNEI. Trimming at V came to 1 base and at J to 5 bases, leaving 6 bases not matched to a gene. CDR3 amino acids: CASSEVSGGRETQYF. In nucleotides, the CDR3 is TGTGCCAGCAGTGAAGTCTCAGGGGGCCGTGAGACCCAGTACTTC.

Ten or more counts support this clonotype. The chain uses TRBV6-2 or TRBV6-3 and TRBJ2-7; possible D gene TRBD1, 6 bases. V lost 5 bases to trimming and J lost 2 bases, with 22 bases between them. This CDR3 has 17 residues. In germline, CDR1 is MNHEY, CDR2 SVGEGT. The CDR3 spells CASSAHLARTEPYEQYF. CDR3 DNA: TGTGCCAGCAGTGCCCACTTAGCCCGGACAGAACCCTACGAGCAGTACTTC.

This clonotype was detected ten times or more. V and J are TRBV7-6 and TRBJ2-2; D is perhaps TRBD1 or TRBD2 (5 bases each). V shed 6 bases and J shed 0 bases, with 14 bases lying between them. CDR3 length: 16 residues. Germline assignment: CDR1 SGHVS and CDR2 FNYEAQ. CDR3 nucleotide sequence: TGTGCCAGCAGGGTATCAGGGAGTTCGAACACCGGGGAGCTGTTTTTT. Translated: CASRVSGSSNTGELFF.

This clonotype was counted at least ten times. In nucleotides, the CDR3 is TGCGCCAGCAGCCAAGGGTACCTAGGAGCGGCTAGCACAGATACGCAGTATTTT. This encodes CASSQGYLGAASTDTQYF. The gene calls are TRBV4-1 and TRBJ2-3, with a tentative D call TRBD2 (5 bases). There are 18 residues in the CDR3. Germline CDR1 MGHRA, CDR2 YSYEKL. V lost 1 base and J 0 bases, leaving 17 bases between the germline ends.

This clonotype was counted many times. DNA for the CDR3: TGCAGTGCTAGAGGTGGGACTGTCGAAGAGACCCAGTACTTC. Translating gives CSARGGTVEETQYF. The chain carries TRBV20-1 and TRBJ2-5, with TRBD2 as a possible D gene (6 bases). Trimming stripped 1 base from V and 3 bases from J, with 12 bases between. This CDR3 is 14 amino acids long. CDR1 is DFQATT, CDR2 SNEGSKA, per germline (reference sequence).

This clonotype was recorded at least ten times. The chain carries TRBV4-1 and TRBJ2-1; 9 nucleotides agree with TRBD2. This CDR3 region has 16 residues. The germline V gene encodes CDR1 MGHRA and CDR2 YSYEKL. The V and J ends lost 2 bases and 2 bases, in that order; junction bases with no gene match: 4. The CDR3 DNA sequence: TGCGCCAGCAGCCAAATAGCGGGAGATGCCTACAATGAGCAGTTCTTC. Translation gives CASSQIAGDAYNEQFF.

This clonotype was observed many times. The chain employs TRBV7-9 and TRBJ2-7; TRBD2 aligns across 7 bases. Germline V CDR1 and CDR2: SEHNR, FQNEAQ (reference sequence). Trimming at V came to 5 bases and at J to 7 bases, leaving 5 bases not matched to a gene. The CDR3 loop spans 12 amino acids. The CDR3: CASSMAGEEQYF. The CDR3 nucleotides read TGTGCCAGCAGCATGGCGGGGGAGGAGCAGTACTTC.

This clonotype was recorded many times. The chain couples TRBV20-1 to TRBJ2-3, with 11 bases identical to TRBD2. The length of the CDR3 is 21 residues. Germline lookup yields CDR1 DFQATT and CDR2 SNEGSKA (reference sequence). After removal of 3 bases from V and 1 base from J, the junction contained 21 bases not matched to a gene. This CDR3 is CSASDLSSGVAGGFGTDTQYF. In nucleotides, the CDR3 is TGCAGTGCTAGTGACTTATCATCGGGGGTAGCGGGAGGGTTTGGCACAGATACGCAGTATTTT.

This clonotype was recorded only once. The genes are TRBV6-5 and TRBJ1-1; D gene unclear. Germline lookup yields CDR1 MNHEY and CDR2 SVGAGI. V was shortened by 6 bases and J by 0 bases, with 14 bases between the two germline ends. This CDR3 has 15 amino acids. In DNA form, the CDR3 reads TGTGCCAGCAGCCCCACCATGGGATTGAACACTGAAGCTTTCTTT. This sequence encodes CASSPTMGLNTEAFF.

Worth noting for this clonotype: A clone one base away is much larger, so this may be a read error. J is TRBJ2-7 and V is TRBV7-2; D possibly matches TRBD1 or TRBD2 (5 bases each). This CDR3 has 13 residues. CDR1 is SGHTA, CDR2 FQGNSA, per germline. CDR3 nucleotide sequence: TGTGCCTGCAGCTTAGAGGGACCTTACGAGCAGTACTTC. Translated, it gives CACSLEGPYEQYF. The full variable domain, its missing parts supplied by reference TRBV7-2 and TRBJ2-7, is GAGVSQSPSNKVTEKGKDVELRCDPISGHTALYWYRQSLGQGLEFLIYFQGNSAPDKSGLPSDRFSAERTGGSVSTLTIQRTQQEDSAVYLCACSLEGPYEQYFGPGTRLTVT.

V usage is TRBV7-9 and J usage is TRBJ1-1; 7 bases match TRBD1. This CDR3 region has 13 residues. J was trimmed by 6 bases and V by 5 bases; bases with no gene match: 6. Per germline, CDR1 SEHNR and CDR2 FQNEAQ (reference sequence). CDR3 nucleotides: TGTGCCAGCAGCCAGACAGGGAAGGCTGAAGCTTTCTTT. This codes for CASSQTGKAEAFF.

This clonotype came up many times. The rearrangement uses TRBV7-6 and TRBJ2-7; TRBD2 matches at 10 bases. The CDR3 is 18 amino acids. Trimming at V came to 5 bases and at J to 3 bases, leaving 16 bases not matched to a gene. The germline V gene has CDR1 SGHVS and CDR2 FNYEAQ. The CDR3 region is CASSTTEREGRGRYEQYF. The CDR3 DNA is TGTGCCAGCAGCACAACAGAGCGGGAGGGCCGGGGGCGCTACGAGCAGTACTTC. The full variable domain, rest sourced from reference TRBV7-6 and TRBJ2-7, is GAGVSQSPRYKVTKRGQDVALRCDPISGHVSLYWYRQALGQGPEFLTYFNYEAQQDKSGLPNDRFSAERPEGSISTLTIQRTEQRDSAMYRCASSTTEREGRGRYEQYFGPGTRLTVT.

V gene TRBV19 combines with J gene TRBJ2-1; D possibly corresponds to TRBD1 (6 bases). Germline values: CDR1 LNHDA, CDR2 SQIVND (reference sequence). The germline V and J ends were trimmed by 0 bases and 3 bases, with 6 bases remaining between them. The CDR3 length is 14 residues. For the CDR3, the DNA is TGTGCCAGTAGTATAGACAGGGGCTACAATGAGCAGTTCTTC. This translates into CASSIDRGYNEQFF.